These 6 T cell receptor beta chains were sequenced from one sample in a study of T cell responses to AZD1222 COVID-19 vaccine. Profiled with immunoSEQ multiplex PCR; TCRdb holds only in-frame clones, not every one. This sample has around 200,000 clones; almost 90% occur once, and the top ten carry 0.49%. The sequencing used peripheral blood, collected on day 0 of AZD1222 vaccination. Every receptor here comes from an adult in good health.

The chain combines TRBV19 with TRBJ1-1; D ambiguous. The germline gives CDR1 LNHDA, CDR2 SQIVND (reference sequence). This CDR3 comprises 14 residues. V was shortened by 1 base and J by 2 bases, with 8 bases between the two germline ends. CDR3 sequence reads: CASSIADTNTEAFF. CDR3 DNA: TGTGCCAGTAGTATAGCTGACACAAACACTGAAGCTTTCTTT.

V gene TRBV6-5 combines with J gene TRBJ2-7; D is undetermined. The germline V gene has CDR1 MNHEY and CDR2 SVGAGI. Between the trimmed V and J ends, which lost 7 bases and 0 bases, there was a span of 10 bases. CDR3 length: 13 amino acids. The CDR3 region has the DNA TGTGCCAGCACCCCAGCACCCTCCTACGAGCAGTACTTC. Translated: CASTPAPSYEQYF.

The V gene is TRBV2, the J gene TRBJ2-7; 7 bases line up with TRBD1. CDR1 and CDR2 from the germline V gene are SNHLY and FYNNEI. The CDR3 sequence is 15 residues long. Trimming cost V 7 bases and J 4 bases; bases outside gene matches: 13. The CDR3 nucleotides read TGTGCCAGCACCGACACCCCGGGACAGAATTACGAGCAGTACTTC. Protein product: CASTDTPGQNYEQYF.

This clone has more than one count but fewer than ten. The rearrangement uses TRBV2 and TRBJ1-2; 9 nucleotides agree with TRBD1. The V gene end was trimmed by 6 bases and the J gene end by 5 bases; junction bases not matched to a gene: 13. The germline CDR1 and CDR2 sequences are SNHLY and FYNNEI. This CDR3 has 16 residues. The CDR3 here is CASSAPGQGFRYGYTF. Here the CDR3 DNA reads TGTGCCAGCAGCGCACCGGGACAGGGATTCCGGTATGGCTACACCTTC.

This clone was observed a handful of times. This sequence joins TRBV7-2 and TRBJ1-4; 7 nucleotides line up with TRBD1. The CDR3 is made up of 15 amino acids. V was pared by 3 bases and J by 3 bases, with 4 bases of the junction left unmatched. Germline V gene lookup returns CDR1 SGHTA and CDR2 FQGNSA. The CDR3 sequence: CASSLHRGSNEKLFF. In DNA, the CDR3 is TGTGCCAGCAGCTTGCACAGGGGTTCTAATGAAAAACTGTTTTTT.

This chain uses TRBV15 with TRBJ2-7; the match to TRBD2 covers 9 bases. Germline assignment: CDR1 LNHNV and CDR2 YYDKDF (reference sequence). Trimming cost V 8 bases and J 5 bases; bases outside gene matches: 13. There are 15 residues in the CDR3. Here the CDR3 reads CATSTPLAGVDEQYF. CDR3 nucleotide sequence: TGTGCCACCTCGACCCCGTTAGCGGGAGTTGACGAGCAGTACTTC.